Listed below are T cell receptor beta chains from one sample, sequenced in a study of T-cell memory formation after mild COVID-19. TCRdb reprocessed the 5' RACE reads with MiXCR, giving one entry per CDR3 protein. In the table there are over 150,000 distinct CDR3 sequences, about a fifth of which are singletons. Sequenced sample: PBMCs or a T cell subset sorted from them (not recorded which). These receptors all stem from an adult woman who had mild COVID-19 (a few samples of this study predate the infection). Cell type and time point are not known. Each CDR3 is given with its conserved first and last residue. D genes are given only for firm matches. The size entry is marked missing in some rows and otherwise reads once, few, many or a size class.

v_gene	abundance	d_gene	j_gene	CDR3aa	CDR3nt
TRBV7-6	.	.	TRBJ2-7	CASSPTGSSKNEQYF	TGTGCCAGCAGCCCTACAGGTTCATCGAAGAACGAGCAGTACTTC
TRBV6-1	few	.	TRBJ2-1	CASSEYRGEQFF	TGTGCCAGCAGTGAATACCGCGGAGAGCAGTTCTTC
TRBV13	.	.	TRBJ2-2	CASSTRTDTGELFF	TGTGCCAGCAGCACCCGGACAGACACCGGGGAGCTGTTTTTT
TRBV7-8	.	TRBD1	TRBJ2-1	CASSFIEGAAPETQFF	TGTGCCAGCAGCTTCATAGAGGGGGCGGCTCCTGAGACGCAGTTCTTC
TRBV19	once	TRBD1	TRBJ1-2	CASSMSTGVNYGYTF	TGTGCCAGTAGTATGAGCACAGGGGTTAACTATGGCTACACCTTC
TRBV19	few	TRBD1	TRBJ1-4	CASSGSGQGDEKLFF	TGTGCCAGTAGTGGTTCGGGACAGGGTGATGAAAAACTGTTTTTT
TRBV4-1	.	TRBD1	TRBJ1-1	CASTPDRERVEAFF	TGCGCCAGCACCCCCGACAGGGAGAGAGTAGAAGCTTTCTTT
TRBV7-9	few	.	TRBJ1-6	CASSWAGAGNSPLHF	TGTGCCAGCAGCTGGGCGGGGGCAGGGAATTCACCCCTCCACTTT
TRBV5-1	few	TRBD1	TRBJ2-7	CASSWTGPSYEQYF	TGCGCCAGCAGCTGGACAGGGCCCTCCTACGAGCAGTACTTC
TRBV4-3	.	.	TRBJ2-2	CASSHLQQGFGTGELFF	TGCGCCAGCAGCCACCTCCAACAGGGATTTGGAACCGGGGAGCTGTTTTTT
TRBV4-2	few	TRBD2	TRBJ2-7	CASSQAGLAGDEQYF	TGTGCCAGCAGCCAAGCGGGACTAGCGGGTGACGAGCAGTACTTC
TRBV12-3/TRBV12-4	.	.	TRBJ2-2	CASTIAPTGELFF	TGTGCCAGCACCATCGCCCCCACCGGGGAGCTGTTTTTT
TRBV12-3/TRBV12-4	.	.	TRBJ2-3	CASSSTGRTDTQYF	TGTGCCAGCAGTTCTACAGGGAGGACAGATACGCAGTATTTT
TRBV15	.	TRBD1	TRBJ2-6	CATSKYRGPGANVLTF	TGTGCCACCAGCAAATACAGGGGACCTGGGGCCAACGTCCTGACTTTC
TRBV6-5	.	.	TRBJ1-1	CASSLQGRDTEAFF	TGTGCCAGCAGTTTACAGGGTCGGGACACTGAAGCTTTCTTT
TRBV13	.	.	TRBJ2-2	CASRLLASHPGTGELFF	TGTGCCAGCAGACTCCTAGCGTCCCATCCGGGGACCGGGGAGCTGTTTTTT
TRBV24-1	.	.	TRBJ1-1	CATSGAGSEAFF	TGTGCCACCAGTGGCGCAGGGTCTGAAGCTTTCTTT
TRBV5-1	few	TRBD1	TRBJ2-7	CASSPWTGGWDEQYF	TGCGCCAGCAGCCCATGGACAGGGGGTTGGGACGAGCAGTACTTC
TRBV27	few	TRBD2	TRBJ2-1	CASSLSSGNRDEQFF	TGTGCCAGCAGTTTATCTAGCGGGAACCGGGATGAGCAGTTCTTC
TRBV9	.	.	TRBJ1-1	CASSVASAGAEAFF	TGTGCCAGCAGCGTAGCGTCGGCAGGGGCTGAAGCTTTCTTT
TRBV5-1	few	.	TRBJ2-2	CASSRRHPNTGELFF	TGCGCCAGCAGCCGACGACACCCGAACACCGGGGAGCTGTTTTTT
TRBV12-3/TRBV12-4	.	.	TRBJ1-2	CASSLDSGGYGYTF	TGTGCCAGCAGTTTAGACTCAGGCGGCTATGGCTACACCTTC
TRBV29-1	.	TRBD2	TRBJ2-3	CSVAIAGGVADTQYF	TGCAGCGTCGCAATAGCGGGAGGAGTGGCAGATACGCAGTATTTT
TRBV7-9	few	TRBD1	TRBJ1-2	CASSTGQGDGYTF	TGTGCCAGCAGCACCGGACAGGGTGATGGCTACACCTTC
TRBV3-1	.	.	TRBJ1-1	CASSPAQYQLRGTEAFF	TGTGCCAGCAGCCCTGCGCAATACCAATTGAGGGGGACTGAAGCTTTCTTT
TRBV20-1	many	.	TRBJ2-1	CSARGVTYNEQFF	TGCAGTGCTAGAGGGGTGACCTACAATGAGCAGTTCTTC
TRBV7-9	.	.	TRBJ1-1	CASSLMGTGQGGVEAFF	TGTGCCAGCAGCTTAATGGGAACAGGCCAGGGAGGAGTTGAAGCTTTCTTT
TRBV7-9	.	.	TRBJ1-2	CASSKEGDLGYGYTF	TGTGCCAGCAGCAAAGAGGGGGATCTGGGCTATGGCTACACCTTC
TRBV9	.	TRBD2	TRBJ2-1	CASTSGGSYNEQFF	TGTGCCAGCACCAGCGGGGGCTCCTACAATGAGCAGTTCTTC
TRBV7-9	many	TRBD1	TRBJ1-1	CASRGTDRVNTEAFF	TGTGCCAGCAGGGGAACGGACAGGGTGAACACTGAAGCTTTCTTT
TRBV7-7	.	TRBD2	TRBJ2-2	CASSKLAEFGTGELFF	TGTGCTAGCAGCAAACTAGCGGAGTTTGGCACCGGGGAGCTGTTTTTT
TRBV12-3/TRBV12-4	.	.	TRBJ1-2	CASSLALMAGGDPNYGYTF	TGTGCCAGCAGTTTAGCTCTAATGGCTGGGGGGGACCCAAACTATGGCTACACCTTC
TRBV12-3/TRBV12-4	few	.	TRBJ2-5	CASSLSGASASETQYF	TGTGCCAGCAGTTTGTCAGGGGCTAGCGCTTCCGAGACCCAGTACTTC
TRBV10-3	few	TRBD2	TRBJ2-7	CAISDGTSGYEQYF	TGTGCCATCAGTGACGGGACTAGCGGGTACGAGCAGTACTTC
TRBV30	.	.	TRBJ2-7	CAWKGGLLEQYF	TGTGCCTGGAAGGGGGGTCTGTTAGAGCAGTACTTC
TRBV6-2/TRBV6-3	few	.	TRBJ2-2	CASSYGPGTGELFF	TGTGCCAGCAGTTACGGCCCGGGCACCGGGGAGCTGTTTTTT